Each of the 25 T cell receptor beta chains below was sequenced from the same sample in a study of shared clonotypes between healthy human individuals. Only in-frame clones appear in the TCRdb table, and some are missing; sequencing was by immunoSEQ multiplex PCR. The data contain 2,500,000 or so clones, roughly nine tenths of them singletons. The specimen sequenced was naive CD4+ T cells sorted from blood. Noted subset: CD45RA+ positively selected. These receptors were obtained from a man aged 18 to 30 in good health.

This rearrangement joins TRBV5-1 to TRBJ2-5, with a weak D call TRBD2 (7 bases). From germline, CDR1 is SGHRS and CDR2 YFSETQ. With 0 bases removed from V and 1 base from J, the gap between germline ends came to 13 bases. CDR3 size: 16 residues. The CDR3 nucleotides are TGCGCCAGCAGCTTGGCGGTGGGGGGGGCCCAAGAGACCCAGTACTTC. Translating gives CASSLAVGGAQETQYF.

This CDR3 is CASSLWAAQGKTEAFF. As DNA, the CDR3 is TGTGCCAGCAGCTTATGGGCCGCACAGGGTAAAACTGAAGCTTTCTTT. The chain uses TRBV7-2 and TRBJ1-1, with D maybe TRBD1 (6 bases). The CDR3 spans 16 residues. CDR1 and CDR2 (germline): SGHTA, FQGNSA. V was clipped by 2 bases and J by 5 bases, with 18 bases between them.

The chain carries TRBV7-8 and TRBJ1-1; 9 bases are a match to TRBD1. This CDR3 is built from 14 residues. V lost 6 bases and J lost 10; bases outside the gene matches: 12. Germline lookup yields CDR1 SGHVS and CDR2 FQNEAQ. The CDR3 DNA is TGTGCCAGCAGTGAACAGGGGGCGGCCTTGGGAGCTTTCTTT. This translates into CASSEQGAALGAFF.

J is TRBJ1-3 and V is TRBV6-5; the D gene is possibly TRBD1 (5 bases). This CDR3 has 14 residues. The germline gives CDR1 MNHEY, CDR2 SVGAGI. V gave up 2 bases and J gave up 10 bases, with 15 bases separating them. The chain's CDR3 is CASSYDAQGETIYF. The CDR3 DNA reads TGTGCCAGCAGTTACGATGCCCAGGGAGAGACCATATATTTT.

The gene calls are TRBV6-6 and TRBJ2-5, with D uncertain. V dropped 8 bases and J dropped 5 bases, with 15 bases sitting between them. This CDR3 has 13 residues. Germline V CDR1 and CDR2: MNHNY, SVGAGI (reference sequence). CDR3: CASPPARAETQYF. CDR3 nucleotide sequence: TGTGCCAGCCCCCCGGCTAGAGCTGAGACCCAGTACTTC.

Comment on this clone: The junction differs from germline at one of its ends, possibly a read error. This chain joins TRBV18 and TRBJ2-7; 11 nucleotides align to TRBD2. The CDR3 spans 14 residues. Germline V gives CDR1 KGHSH, CDR2 LQKENI. CDR3 sequence: CVSSIGTSGYEQYF. The CDR3 bases are TGTGTCAGCTCAATTGGGACTAGCGGCTACGAGCAGTACTTC.

Remarks on this clone: Other DNA variants within this sample encode the same CDR3. The chain recombines TRBV5-1 with TRBJ2-1; D unresolved. This CDR3 contains 13 residues. V was cut by 0 bases and J by 5 bases, with 6 bases left in between. CDR1 SGHRS and CDR2 YFSETQ come from the germline V gene. For the CDR3, the DNA is TGCGCCAGCAGCTTGGGGCTAGACAATGAGCAGTTCTTC. Residues: CASSLGLDNEQFF.

This clone was observed a single time. V usage is TRBV19 and J usage is TRBJ1-5; D gene unclear. The CDR3 is made up of 16 amino acids. The germline gives CDR1 LNHDA, CDR2 SQIVND (reference sequence). Trimming cost V 6 bases and J 3 bases, with 18 bases left between them. The CDR3 sequence: CASRISATVNNQPQHF. CDR3 in DNA: TGTGCCAGTAGGATTTCAGCGACCGTTAACAATCAGCCCCAGCATTTT.

This clone was observed once. The rearrangement joins TRBV12-5 to TRBJ2-1; possibly TRBD1 or TRBD2 for D (5 bases each). The CDR3 runs to 17 residues. Germline V gene data show CDR1 as LGHNT and CDR2 as FRNRAP. Trimming removed 6 bases at V and 2 bases at J, with 20 bases between. The CDR3 nucleotides read TGTGCTAGTGGCTCCCCCTACGGGGCCCCTCCCTACAATGAGCAGTTCTTC. Translated: CASGSPYGAPPYNEQFF.

The V and J genes are TRBV19 and TRBJ1-4; D remains ambiguous. CDR1 and CDR2 from the germline V gene are LNHDA and SQIVND (reference sequence). Trimming left V 8 bases short and J 7 bases short, with 17 bases between. The CDR3 loop spans 14 amino acids. DNA for the CDR3: TGTGCCAGTTCTCAAGGCAGGACCGGTGAAAAACTGTTTTTT. It encodes CASSQGRTGEKLFF.

The rearrangement joins TRBV4-3 to TRBJ1-4; D gene unclear. Germline loops: CDR1 LGHNA, CDR2 YSLEER. Trimming stripped 4 bases from V and 2 bases from J, with 8 bases between. The CDR3 is 14 amino acids. For the CDR3, the DNA is TGCGCCAGCAGCCCGACAACCACTAATGAAAAACTGTTTTTT. It encodes CASSPTTTNEKLFF.

This chain joins TRBV5-6 and TRBJ1-5, with D uncertain. V was clipped by 0 bases and J by 6 bases, with 10 bases between them. In germline, CDR1 is SGHDT, CDR2 YYEEEE. The CDR3 runs 14 residues. CDR3 nucleotide sequence: TGTGCCAGCAGCTTGGGAACGGTGGGTCAGCCCCAGCATTTT. Translated: CASSLGTVGQPQHF.

The chain carries TRBV2 and TRBJ2-1, with D unresolved. This CDR3 spans 13 amino acids. Trimming took 4 bases from V and 2 from J, leaving 6 bases between them. CDR1 and CDR2 from the germline V gene are SNHLY and FYNNEI. The CDR3 loop is CASSADTYNEQFF. Here the CDR3 DNA reads TGTGCCAGCAGTGCGGATACCTACAATGAGCAGTTCTTC.

CDR3 in DNA: TGTGCCAGCGAGGGGGGACAGCCGAATCAGCCCCAGCATTTT. Protein: CASEGGQPNQPQHF. The chain carries TRBV7-3 and TRBJ1-5, with 7 bases identical to TRBD1. The V gene end was trimmed by 8 bases and the J gene end by 4 bases; junction bases not matched to a gene: 8. Germline loops: CDR1 SGHTA, CDR2 FQGTGA. CDR3 length: 14 amino acids. Supplemented by reference TRBV7-3 and TRBJ1-5, the full variable domain reads GAGVSQTPSNKVTEKGKYVELRCDPISGHTALYWYRQSLGQGPEFLIYFQGTGAADDSGLPNDRFFAVRPEGSVSTLKIQRTERGDSAVYLCASEGGQPNQPQHFGDGTRLSIL.

The V call is TRBV27, the J call TRBJ2-5, with D perhaps TRBD2 (7 bases). Trimming removed 5 bases at V and 5 bases at J, with 15 bases between. Germline-derived CDR1 and CDR2 are MNHEY and SMNVEV (reference sequence). This CDR3 spans 14 amino acids. Written as DNA, the CDR3 is TGTGCCAGCAGTCGGGCAGGGGAGGGTGAGACCCAGTACTTC. Translated: CASSRAGEGETQYF.

With respect to this clone: At the DNA level, this CDR3 is encoded by other sequences in the same sample as well. This rearrangement joins TRBV6-5 to TRBJ1-1; TRBD1 might be the D (5 bases). Germline lookup yields CDR1 MNHEY and CDR2 SVGAGI. This CDR3 is built from 12 residues. V lost 10 bases to trimming and J lost 6 bases, with 15 bases between them. This CDR3 is CATHTQGAEAFF. The CDR3 region has the DNA TGTGCCACCCATACGCAGGGCGCTGAAGCTTTCTTT.

The chain recombines TRBV25-1 with TRBJ2-3; D remains unclear. Germline V gene lookup returns CDR1 MGHDK and CDR2 SYGVNS. The CDR3 length is 11 residues. V lost 5 bases to trimming and J lost 12 bases, with 12 bases between them. The DNA for the CDR3 is TGTGCCAGCAGTATATCCCGGAACCAGTATTTT. Residues: CASSISRNQYF.

This chain joins TRBV2 and TRBJ2-2; 7 bases line up with TRBD1. The germline CDR1 and CDR2 sequences are SNHLY and FYNNEI. The CDR3 has 14 amino acids. J lost 1 base, V lost 5 bases, and 1 base had no gene match. The CDR3 loop is CASSRQGNTGELFF. CDR3 nucleotide sequence: TGTGCCAGCAGTCGACAGGGGAACACCGGGGAGCTGTTTTTT.

The chain joins TRBV5-4 to TRBJ2-7, with TRBD2 matching over 8 bases. CDR1 and CDR2 from the germline V gene are SGHNT and YYREEE (reference sequence). The J segment lost 6 bases and the V segment lost 4 bases, leaving 12 bases of the junction unmatched. The CDR3 length is 15 residues. The CDR3: CASSAHGGAGGEQYF. Here the CDR3 DNA reads TGTGCCAGCAGCGCACACGGGGGGGCCGGCGGCGAGCAGTACTTC.

The chain links TRBV9 to TRBJ2-5; 7 bases line up with TRBD1. There are 13 residues in the CDR3. Looked up from germline, CDR1 is SGDLS and CDR2 is YYNGEE. Unmatched junction bases numbered 8, after V lost 4 bases and J lost 8 bases. CDR3 sequence reads: CASSIQQGHTQYF. DNA for the CDR3: TGTGCCAGCAGCATACAACAGGGGCACACCCAGTACTTC.

This chain uses TRBV28 with TRBJ2-2; D may be TRBD1 (6 bases). Germline V gene data show CDR1 as MDHEN and CDR2 as SYDVKM. V dropped 5 bases and J dropped 5 bases, with 9 bases sitting between them. This CDR3 contains 13 residues. CDR3 DNA sequence: TGTGCCAGCAGTGCCACAGGGACCGGGGAGCTGTTTTTT. Translation gives CASSATGTGELFF.

The table lists this clone with a count of one. The chain combines TRBV2 with TRBJ2-1; TRBD1 is a possible D gene (5 bases). Germline CDR1 reads SNHLY; CDR2 reads FYNNEI. The CDR3 consists of 15 residues. V lost 2 bases, J lost 0 bases, and 8 bases lay in between. CDR3 protein: CASSEFQGSYNEQFF. Written as DNA, the CDR3 is TGTGCCAGCAGTGAATTTCAGGGCTCCTACAATGAGCAGTTCTTC.

This clone showed up just a few times. The sample holds other DNA sequences that translate to the same CDR3. This rearrangement joins TRBV5-1 to TRBJ1-1; 7 bases match TRBD1. Germline-derived CDR1 and CDR2 are SGHRS and YFSETQ. J lost 0 bases, V lost 3 bases, and 2 bases had no gene match. The CDR3 extends over 14 amino acids. The CDR3 spells CASSSTGMNTEAFF. Written as DNA, the CDR3 is TGCGCCAGCAGCTCGACAGGGATGAACACTGAAGCTTTCTTT.

This rearrangement joins TRBV7-2 to TRBJ2-7; D call uncertain. The V end was cut by 8 bases, the J end by 0 bases, with 11 bases between. The CDR3 is 13 residues long. The germline CDR1 and CDR2 sequences are SGHTA and FQGNSA. The CDR3 reads CASGVGSSYEQYF. The CDR3 nucleotides read TGTGCCAGCGGGGTAGGAAGCTCCTACGAGCAGTACTTC.

This clone was counted a single time. Other nucleotide sequences from this sample produce the same CDR3. The chain uses TRBV2 and TRBJ2-5; TRBD1 matches at 8 bases. The trim removed 4 bases at V and 1 base at J, leaving 2 bases unmatched. This CDR3 spans 14 amino acids. From germline, CDR1 is SNHLY and CDR2 FYNNEI. CDR3 in DNA: TGTGCCAGCAGTGCTGACAGGGGCCAAGAGACCCAGTACTTC. Translating it yields CASSADRGQETQYF.